One TCR beta chain is described in this entry. Antigen: not known. This entry belongs to a study of identifying expanded T cells in peripheral blood. Findings of the study overall: Differentially abundant clones: around 1.1 between replicates, just under 17 at around 2 weeks, more than 18 at four. Approximately two-week clone count variance significantly increased as total template count grew.

Healthy donors had no documented immune events, such as infections, while sampled. Sequenced by immunoSEQ multiplex PCR; TCRdb stores in-frame clones only, minus some. In the table there are about 110,000 clones, less than 90% of which are singletons. Germline assignment: CDR1 SGHDN and CDR2 FVKESK. The junction had 10 bases not matched to a gene; V was cut back by 3 bases and J by 6 bases. The CDR3 sequence is 16 residues long. This TCR was sampled from a person aged 18 to 75 in good health. The chain links TRBV14 to TRBJ2-3; 9 bases match TRBD2. Sequencing used blood. In DNA, the CDR3 is TGTGCCAGCAGCCACGCTTCTAGCGGGATCGTGGATACGCAGTATTTT. Translated, it gives CASSHASSGIVDTQYF. The full variable domain, completed using reference TRBV14 and TRBJ2-3, is EAGVTQFPSHSVIEKGQTVTLRCDPISGHDNLYWYRRVMGKEIKFLLHFVKESKQDESGMPNNRFLAERTGGTYSTLKVQPAELEDSGVYFCASSHASSGIVDTQYFGPGTRLTVL.